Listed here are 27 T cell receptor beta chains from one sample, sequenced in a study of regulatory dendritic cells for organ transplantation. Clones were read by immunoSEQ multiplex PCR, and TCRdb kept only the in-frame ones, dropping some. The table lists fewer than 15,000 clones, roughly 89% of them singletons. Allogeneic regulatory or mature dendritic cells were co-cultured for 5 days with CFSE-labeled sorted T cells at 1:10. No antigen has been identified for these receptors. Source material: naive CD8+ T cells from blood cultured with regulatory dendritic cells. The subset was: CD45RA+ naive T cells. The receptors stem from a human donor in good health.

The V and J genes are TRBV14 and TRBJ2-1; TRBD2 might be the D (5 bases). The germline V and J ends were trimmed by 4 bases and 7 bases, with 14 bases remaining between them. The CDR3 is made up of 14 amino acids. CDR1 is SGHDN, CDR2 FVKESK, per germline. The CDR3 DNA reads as TGTGCCAGCAGCCTCATGAACCGGGGTAATGAGCAGTTCTTC. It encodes CASSLMNRGNEQFF. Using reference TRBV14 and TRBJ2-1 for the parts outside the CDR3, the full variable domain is EAGVTQFPSHSVIEKGQTVTLRCDPISGHDNLYWYRRVMGKEIKFLLHFVKESKQDESGMPNNRFLAERTGGTYSTLKVQPAELEDSGVYFCASSLMNRGNEQFFGPGTRLTVL.

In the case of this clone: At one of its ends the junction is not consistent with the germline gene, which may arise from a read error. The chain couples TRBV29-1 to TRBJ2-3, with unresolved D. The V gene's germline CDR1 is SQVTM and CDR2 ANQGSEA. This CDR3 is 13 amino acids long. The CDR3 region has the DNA TGCAGCGTGGAAGGGTTGGCCACAGATACGCAGTATTTT. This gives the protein CSVEGLATDTQYF.

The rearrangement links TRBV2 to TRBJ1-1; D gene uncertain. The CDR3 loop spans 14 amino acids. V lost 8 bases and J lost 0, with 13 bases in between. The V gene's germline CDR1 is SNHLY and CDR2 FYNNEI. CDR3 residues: CASPRGGLNTEAFF. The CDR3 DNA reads TGTGCCAGCCCCCGGGGAGGTCTGAACACTGAAGCTTTCTTT.

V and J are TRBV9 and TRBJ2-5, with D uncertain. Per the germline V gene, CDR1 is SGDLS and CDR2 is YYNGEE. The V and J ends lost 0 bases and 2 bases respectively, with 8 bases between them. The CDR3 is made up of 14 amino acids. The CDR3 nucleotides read TGTGCCAGCAGCGTAGGGGGATCGCAAGAGACCCAGTACTTC. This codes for CASSVGGSQETQYF.

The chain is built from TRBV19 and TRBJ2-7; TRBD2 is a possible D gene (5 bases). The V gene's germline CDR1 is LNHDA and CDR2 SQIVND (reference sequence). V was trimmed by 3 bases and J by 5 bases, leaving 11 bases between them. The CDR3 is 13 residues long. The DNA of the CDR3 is TGTGCCAGTAGTATGGGAAGTAGCGACGAGCAGTACTTC. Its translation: CASSMGSSDEQYF.

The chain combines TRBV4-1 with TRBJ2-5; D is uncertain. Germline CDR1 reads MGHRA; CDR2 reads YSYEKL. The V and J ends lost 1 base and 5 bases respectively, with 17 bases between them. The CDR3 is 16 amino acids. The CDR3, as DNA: TGCGCCAGCAGCCAAGTCTTAGGTGCTAGGCTTGAGACCCAGTACTTC. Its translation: CASSQVLGARLETQYF.

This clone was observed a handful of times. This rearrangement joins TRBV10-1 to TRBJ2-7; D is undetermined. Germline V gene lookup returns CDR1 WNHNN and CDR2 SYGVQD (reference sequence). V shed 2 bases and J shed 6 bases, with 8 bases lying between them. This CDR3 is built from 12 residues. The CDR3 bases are TGCGCCAGCAGTGAGGGTCTAACCGAGCAGTACTTC. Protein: CASSEGLTEQYF.

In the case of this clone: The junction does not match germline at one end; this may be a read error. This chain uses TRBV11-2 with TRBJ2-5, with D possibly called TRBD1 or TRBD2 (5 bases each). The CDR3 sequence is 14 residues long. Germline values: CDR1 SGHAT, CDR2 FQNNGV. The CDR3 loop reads CASSLVEGLEAQYF. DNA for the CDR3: TGTGCCAGCAGCTTAGTAGAGGGGTTAGAGGCCCAGTACTTC.

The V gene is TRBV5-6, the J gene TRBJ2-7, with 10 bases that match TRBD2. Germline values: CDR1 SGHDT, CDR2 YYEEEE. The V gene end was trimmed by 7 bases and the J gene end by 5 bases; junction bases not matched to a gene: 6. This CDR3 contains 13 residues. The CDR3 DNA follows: TGTGCCAGCCTCTTCGGGACTAGCGACGAGCAGTACTTC. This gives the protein CASLFGTSDEQYF.

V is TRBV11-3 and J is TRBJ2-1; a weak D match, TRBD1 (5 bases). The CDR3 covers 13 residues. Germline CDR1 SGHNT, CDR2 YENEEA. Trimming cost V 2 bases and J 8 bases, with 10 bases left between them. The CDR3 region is CASSLRGKDEQFF. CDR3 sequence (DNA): TGTGCCAGCAGCTTAAGGGGTAAAGATGAGCAGTTCTTC.

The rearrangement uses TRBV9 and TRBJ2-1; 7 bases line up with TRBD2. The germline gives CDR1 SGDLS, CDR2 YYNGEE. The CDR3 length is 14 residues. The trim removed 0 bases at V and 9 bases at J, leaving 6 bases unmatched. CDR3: CASSVVAGEVEQFF. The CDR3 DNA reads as TGTGCCAGCAGCGTAGTGGCGGGGGAGGTTGAGCAGTTCTTC.

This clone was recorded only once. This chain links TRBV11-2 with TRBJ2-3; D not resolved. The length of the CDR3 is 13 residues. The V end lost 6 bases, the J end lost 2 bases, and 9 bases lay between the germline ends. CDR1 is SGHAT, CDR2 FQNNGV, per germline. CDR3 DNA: TGTGCCAGCAGGACATGGGACACAGATACGCAGTATTTT. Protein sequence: CASRTWDTDTQYF. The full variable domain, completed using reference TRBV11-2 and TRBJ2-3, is EAGVAQSPRYKIIEKRQSVAFWCNPISGHATLYWYQQILGQGPKLLIQFQNNGVVDDSQLPKDRFSAERLKGVDSTLKIQPAKLEDSAVYLCASRTWDTDTQYFGPGTRLTVL.

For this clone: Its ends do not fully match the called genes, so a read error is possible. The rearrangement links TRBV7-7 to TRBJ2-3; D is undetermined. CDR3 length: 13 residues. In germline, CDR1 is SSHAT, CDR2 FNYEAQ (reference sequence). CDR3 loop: CASSLVVADTQYF. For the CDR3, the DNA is TGTGCTAGCAGCTTAGTTGTTGCAGATACGCAGTATTTT.

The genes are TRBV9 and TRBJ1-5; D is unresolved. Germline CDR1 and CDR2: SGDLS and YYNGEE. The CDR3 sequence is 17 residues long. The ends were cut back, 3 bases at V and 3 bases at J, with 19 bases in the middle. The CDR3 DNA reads TGTGCCAGCAGCGGGCCTCCGTCGACGGACCACAATCAGCCCCAGCATTTT. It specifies CASSGPPSTDHNQPQHF.

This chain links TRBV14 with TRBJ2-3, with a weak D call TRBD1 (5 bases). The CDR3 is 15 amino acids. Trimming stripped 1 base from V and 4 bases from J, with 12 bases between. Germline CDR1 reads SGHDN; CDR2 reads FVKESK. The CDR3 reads CASSQGGVWADTQYF. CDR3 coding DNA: TGTGCCAGCAGCCAAGGGGGCGTTTGGGCAGATACGCAGTATTTT.

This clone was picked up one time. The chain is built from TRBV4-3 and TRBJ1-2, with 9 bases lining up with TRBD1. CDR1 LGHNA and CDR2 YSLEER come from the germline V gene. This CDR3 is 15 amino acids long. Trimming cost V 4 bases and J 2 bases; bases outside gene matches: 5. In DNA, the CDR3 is TGCGCCAGCAGCCCGGGGACAGGGAGAAACTATGGCTACACCTTC. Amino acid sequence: CASSPGTGRNYGYTF.

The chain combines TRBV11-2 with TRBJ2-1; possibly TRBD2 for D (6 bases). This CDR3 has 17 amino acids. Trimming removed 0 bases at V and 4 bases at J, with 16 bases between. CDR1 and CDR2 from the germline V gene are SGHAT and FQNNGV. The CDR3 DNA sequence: TGTGCCAGCAGCTTAGATATCCCTAGCGTGGGATACAATGAGCAGTTCTTC. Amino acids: CASSLDIPSVGYNEQFF.

The CDR3 here is CASSRTSGDTYEQYF. For the CDR3, the DNA is TGCGCCAGCAGCCGAACTAGCGGAGACACCTACGAGCAGTACTTC. The chain joins TRBV4-1 to TRBJ2-7, with 8 bases lining up with TRBD2. J gave up 2 bases and V 4 bases, and 7 bases lay outside the gene matches. Germline V CDR1 and CDR2: MGHRA, YSYEKL. The CDR3 extends over 15 amino acids.

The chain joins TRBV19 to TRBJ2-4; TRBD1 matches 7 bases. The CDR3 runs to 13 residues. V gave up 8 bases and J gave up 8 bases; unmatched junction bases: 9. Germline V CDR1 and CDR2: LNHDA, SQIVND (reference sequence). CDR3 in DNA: TGTGCCAGTTCTACAGGGGTTTTGGACATTCAGTACTTC. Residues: CASSTGVLDIQYF.

CDR3 bases: TGTGCCAGCAGTGAGTCTAGCGGGCTGGTCCACGAGCAGTACTTC. The encoded protein is CASSESSGLVHEQYF. V is TRBV2 and J is TRBJ2-7, with TRBD2 matching over 8 bases. The germline gives CDR1 SNHLY, CDR2 FYNNEI. The CDR3 spans 15 residues. V gave up 3 bases and J gave up 5 bases; unmatched junction bases: 9.

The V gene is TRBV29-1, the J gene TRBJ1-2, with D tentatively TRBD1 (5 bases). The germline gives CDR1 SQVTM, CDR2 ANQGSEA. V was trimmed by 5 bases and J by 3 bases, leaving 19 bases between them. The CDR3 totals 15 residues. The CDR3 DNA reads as TGCAGCGTTCTCATGGGGGAGCAGGGCGACTATGGCTACACCTTC. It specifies CSVLMGEQGDYGYTF.

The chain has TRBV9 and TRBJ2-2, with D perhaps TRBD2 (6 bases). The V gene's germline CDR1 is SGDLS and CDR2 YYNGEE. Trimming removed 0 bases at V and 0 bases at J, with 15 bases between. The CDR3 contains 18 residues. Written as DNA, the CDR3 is TGTGCCAGCAGCGTAGGCGGGGACGTTTATCCGAACACCGGGGAGCTGTTTTTT. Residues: CASSVGGDVYPNTGELFF.

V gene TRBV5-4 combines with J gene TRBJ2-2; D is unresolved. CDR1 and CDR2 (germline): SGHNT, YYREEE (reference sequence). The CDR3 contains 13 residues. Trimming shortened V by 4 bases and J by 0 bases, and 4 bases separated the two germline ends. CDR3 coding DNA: TGTGCCAGCAGCACTTCGAACACCGGGGAGCTGTTTTTT. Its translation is CASSTSNTGELFF.

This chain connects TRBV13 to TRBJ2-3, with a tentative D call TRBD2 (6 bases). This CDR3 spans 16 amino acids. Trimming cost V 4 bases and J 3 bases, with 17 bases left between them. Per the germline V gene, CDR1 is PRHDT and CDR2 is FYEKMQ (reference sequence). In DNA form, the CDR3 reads TGTGCCAGCAGCTCCCTTTCCGGGACTCAAACAGATACGCAGTATTTT. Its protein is CASSSLSGTQTDTQYF. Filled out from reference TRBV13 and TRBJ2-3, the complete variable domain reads AAGVIQSPRHLIKEKRETATLKCYPIPRHDTVYWYQQGPGQDPQFLISFYEKMQSDKGSIPDRFSAQQFSDYHSELNMSSLELGDSALYFCASSSLSGTQTDTQYFGPGTRLTVL.

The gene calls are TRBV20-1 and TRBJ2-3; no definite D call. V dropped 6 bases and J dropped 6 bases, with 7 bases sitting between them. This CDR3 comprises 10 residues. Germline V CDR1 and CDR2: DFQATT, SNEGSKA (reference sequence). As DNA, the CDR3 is TGCAGTGCCCCCCTCGATACGCAGTATTTT. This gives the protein CSAPLDTQYF.

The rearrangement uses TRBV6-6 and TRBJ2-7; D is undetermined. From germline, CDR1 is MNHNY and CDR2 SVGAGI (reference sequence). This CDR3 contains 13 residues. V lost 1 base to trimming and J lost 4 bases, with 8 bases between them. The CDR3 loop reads CASSYFLGYEQYF. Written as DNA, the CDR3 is TGTGCCAGCAGTTACTTTCTCGGGTACGAGCAGTACTTC.

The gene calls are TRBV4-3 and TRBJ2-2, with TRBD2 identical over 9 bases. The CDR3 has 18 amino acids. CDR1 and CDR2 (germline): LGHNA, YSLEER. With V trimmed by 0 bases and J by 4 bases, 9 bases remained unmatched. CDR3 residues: CASSQDLLAGWGTGELFF. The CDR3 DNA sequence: TGCGCCAGCAGCCAAGATCTCCTAGCGGGATGGGGCACCGGGGAGCTGTTTTTT.